Here is one TCR beta chain with its context. This record comes from a study of blood T cell repertoires in COVID-19. Background on the study: Collection of acute and convalescent COVID-19 samples took place in the United States, Italy and Spain. In each case, the material was cDNA or gDNA derived from T cells, B-cell-depleted T cells, or PBMCs.

The V gene end was trimmed by 5 bases and the J gene end by 8 bases; junction bases not matched to a gene: 11. The germline gives CDR1 SEHNR, CDR2 FQNEAQ (reference sequence). This CDR3 has 15 residues. Original methodology: Reference gene primers were amplified, and this amplification served to estimate nucleated cell counts. The protocol was immunoSEQ multiplex PCR, while the TCRdb copy is restricted to in-frame clones and leaves out a portion. V and J calls and clone size come straight from that table; D and trimming were deduced from the DNA. In the table there are about 110,000 clones, over 65% of which are singletons.

This clonotype originated in an elderly woman with acute or convalescent COVID-19. Sequenced material: peripheral blood. The V gene is TRBV7-9, the J gene TRBJ2-1, with 8 positions matching TRBD1. The CDR3 region has the DNA TGTGCCAGCAGCCTAAGGATGACAGGGGACGATGAGCAGTTCTTC. This sequence encodes CASSLRMTGDDEQFF. The variable domain in full, with the rest retrieved from reference TRBV7-9 and TRBJ2-1, is DTGVSQNPRHKITKRGQNVTFRCDPISEHNRLYWYRQTLGQGPEFLTYFQNEAQLEKSRLLSDRFSAERPKGSFSTLEIQRTEQGDSAMYLCASSLRMTGDDEQFFGPGTRLTVL.